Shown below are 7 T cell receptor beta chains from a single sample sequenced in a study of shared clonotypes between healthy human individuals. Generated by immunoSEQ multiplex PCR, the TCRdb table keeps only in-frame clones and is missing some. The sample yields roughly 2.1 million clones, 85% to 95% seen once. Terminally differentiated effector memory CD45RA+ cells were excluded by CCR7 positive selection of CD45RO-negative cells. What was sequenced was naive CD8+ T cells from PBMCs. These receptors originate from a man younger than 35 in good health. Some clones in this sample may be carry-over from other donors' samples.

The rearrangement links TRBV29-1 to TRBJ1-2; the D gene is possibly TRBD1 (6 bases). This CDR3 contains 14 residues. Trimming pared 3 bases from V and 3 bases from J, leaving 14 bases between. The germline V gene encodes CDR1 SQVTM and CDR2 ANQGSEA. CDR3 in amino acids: CSVDAHREDYGYTF. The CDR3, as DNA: TGCAGCGTTGACGCTCACAGGGAGGACTATGGCTACACCTTC.

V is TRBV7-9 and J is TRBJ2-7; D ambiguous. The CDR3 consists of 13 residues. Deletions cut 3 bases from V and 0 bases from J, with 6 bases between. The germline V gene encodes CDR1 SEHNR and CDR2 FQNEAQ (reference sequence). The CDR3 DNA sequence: TGTGCCAGCAGCTTTGTTTCCTCCTACGAGCAGTACTTC. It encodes CASSFVSSYEQYF.

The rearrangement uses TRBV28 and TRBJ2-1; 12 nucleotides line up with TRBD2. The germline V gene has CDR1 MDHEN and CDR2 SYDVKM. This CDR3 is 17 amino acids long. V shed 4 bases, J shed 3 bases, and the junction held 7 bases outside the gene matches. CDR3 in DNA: TGTGCCAGCAGTTCTTGGACTAGCGGGGCCCTCTACAATGAGCAGTTCTTC. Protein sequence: CASSSWTSGALYNEQFF.

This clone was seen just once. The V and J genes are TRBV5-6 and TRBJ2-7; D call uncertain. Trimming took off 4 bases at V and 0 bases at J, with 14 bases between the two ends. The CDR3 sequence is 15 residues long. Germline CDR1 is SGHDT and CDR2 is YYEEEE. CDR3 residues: CASSPTGWGSYEQYF. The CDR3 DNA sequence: TGTGCCAGCAGCCCTACGGGCTGGGGCTCCTACGAGCAGTACTTC.

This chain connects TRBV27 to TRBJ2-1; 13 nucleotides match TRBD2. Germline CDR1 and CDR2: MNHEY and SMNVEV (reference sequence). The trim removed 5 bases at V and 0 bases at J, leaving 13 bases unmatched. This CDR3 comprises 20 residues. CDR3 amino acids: CASSLGTSGKHTFSYNEQFF. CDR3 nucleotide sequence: TGTGCCAGCAGTCTCGGGACTAGCGGGAAACACACCTTCTCCTACAATGAGCAGTTCTTC.

CDR3 sequence reads: CASSMTTGLGYGYTF. As DNA, the CDR3 is TGTGCCAGTAGTATGACGACAGGGCTTGGGTATGGCTACACCTTC. V gene TRBV19 combines with J gene TRBJ1-2, with 7 bases matching TRBD1. There are 15 residues in the CDR3. The V gene's germline CDR1 is LNHDA and CDR2 SQIVND (reference sequence). J gave up 5 bases and V 3 bases, and 9 bases lay outside the gene matches.

CDR3 DNA sequence: TGTGCCAGCAGTTACTCGAGCCCCGCCACGAACTACGAGCAGTACTTC. Translated: CASSYSSPATNYEQYF. J is TRBJ2-7 and V is TRBV6-6; D not certain. Germline CDR1 and CDR2: MNHNY and SVGAGI (reference sequence). Trimming stripped 0 bases from V and 3 bases from J, with 15 bases between. CDR3 length: 16 residues.